Following are 32 T cell receptor beta chains from one sample sequenced in a study of chemoradiotherapy in HPV16-positive cancers. This table comes from immunoSEQ multiplex PCR, and its TCRdb copy is limited to in-frame clones, with some not included. This sample has a few thousand clones, with roughly 80% found just once. This material consisted of tumor tissue, taken from a patient who underwent chemoradiotherapy. The receptors were sampled from a human donor with HPV-associated anogenital cancer.

The V call is TRBV29-1, the J call TRBJ2-1, with D perhaps given as TRBD1 or TRBD2 (5 bases each). CDR1 SQVTM and CDR2 ANQGSEA come from the germline V gene. CDR3 length: 15 residues. The germline V and J ends were trimmed by 4 bases and 0 bases, with 13 bases remaining between them. DNA for the CDR3: TGCAGCGTTGGGGACGGACGGAGCTCCTACAATGAGCAGTTCTTC. It yields the protein CSVGDGRSSYNEQFF.

This chain joins TRBV18 and TRBJ2-3; D is possibly TRBD1 (5 bases). The CDR3 contains 16 residues. V shed 4 bases and J shed 0 bases, with 14 bases lying between them. CDR1 is KGHSH, CDR2 LQKENI, per germline. The CDR3 loop reads CASSLRRGASTDTQYF. DNA for the CDR3: TGTGCCAGCTCACTTCGACGTGGGGCTAGCACAGATACGCAGTATTTT.

This sequence joins TRBV30 and TRBJ1-1, with D perhaps matching TRBD1 (6 bases). V lost 1 base and J 2 bases, leaving 23 bases between the germline ends. The V gene's germline CDR1 is GTSNPN and CDR2 SVGIG (reference sequence). The CDR3 has 18 residues. This chain's CDR3 is CAWSGLSTGNRGNTEAFF. The CDR3, as DNA: TGTGCCTGGAGTGGATTGTCTACAGGGAATAGGGGTAACACTGAAGCTTTCTTT.

V gene TRBV19 combines with J gene TRBJ2-5; D might be TRBD1 (6 bases). The CDR3 is 15 residues long. Germline V CDR1 and CDR2: LNHDA, SQIVND (reference sequence). Trimming removed 5 bases at V and 1 base at J, with 14 bases between. The CDR3, as DNA: TGTGCCAGTAGTCGAAGGACAGTTTTCCAAGAGACCCAGTACTTC. Residues: CASSRRTVFQETQYF. Looking up the rest from reference TRBV19 and TRBJ2-5 gives the full variable domain: DGGITQSPKYLFRKEGQNVTLSCEQNLNHDAMYWYRQDPGQGLRLIYYSQIVNDFQKGDIAEGYSVSREKKESFPLTVTSAQKNPTAFYLCASSRRTVFQETQYFGPGTRLLVL.

The chain carries TRBV25-1 and TRBJ2-1, with D perhaps matching TRBD1 or TRBD2 (5 bases each). This CDR3 is 15 amino acids long. Germline assignment: CDR1 MGHDK and CDR2 SYGVNS. V dropped 6 bases and J dropped 6 bases, with 18 bases sitting between them. CDR3 residues: CASSSSGTLTNEQFF. The CDR3 DNA sequence: TGTGCCAGCAGCTCCTCCGGGACGCTTACCAATGAGCAGTTCTTC.

V is TRBV2 and J is TRBJ1-2; 12 bases line up with TRBD1. Germline V gene data show CDR1 as SNHLY and CDR2 as FYNNEI. This CDR3 has 14 residues. V lost 6 bases and J lost 8; bases outside the gene matches: 7. This chain's CDR3 is CASRGDRGLVGYTF. CDR3 nucleotide sequence: TGTGCCAGCAGGGGGGACAGGGGGCTCGTGGGCTACACCTTC.

The rearrangement joins TRBV2 to TRBJ2-6; perhaps TRBD1 as D (6 bases). The CDR3 is made up of 14 amino acids. Germline CDR1 SNHLY, CDR2 FYNNEI. V was pared by 7 bases and J by 2 bases, with 9 bases between. CDR3 residues: CASKGVAGANVLTF. CDR3 nucleotide sequence: TGTGCCAGCAAGGGGGTAGCTGGGGCCAACGTCCTGACTTTC.

The chain uses TRBV25-1 and TRBJ2-2; a possible D gene is TRBD2 (5 bases). The CDR3 is 17 amino acids. With 4 bases removed from V and 3 bases from J, the gap between germline ends came to 18 bases. Germline V CDR1 and CDR2: MGHDK, SYGVNS. The CDR3 sequence: CASSVLIVGKYTGELFF. The DNA of the CDR3 is TGTGCCAGCAGTGTTCTGATAGTCGGGAAATACACCGGGGAGCTGTTTTTT.

The V gene is TRBV4-1, the J gene TRBJ1-5, with D possibly being TRBD1 (6 bases). The CDR3 has 15 amino acids. V lost 0 bases and J lost 7, with 13 bases in between. Per germline, CDR1 MGHRA and CDR2 YSYEKL. The CDR3 loop is CASSQEGGRSQPQHF. Here the CDR3 DNA reads TGCGCCAGCAGCCAAGAAGGGGGTCGGAGCCAGCCCCAGCATTTT.

V gene TRBV19 combines with J gene TRBJ1-2; no firm D call. V lost 0 bases and J lost 8, with 7 bases in between. This CDR3 has 12 amino acids. From germline, CDR1 is LNHDA and CDR2 SQIVND (reference sequence). Here the CDR3 DNA reads TGTGCCAGTAGTATAGAATGGCGCGGCTACACCTTC. It specifies CASSIEWRGYTF. The whole variable domain, remainder taken from reference TRBV19 and TRBJ1-2, is DGGITQSPKYLFRKEGQNVTLSCEQNLNHDAMYWYRQDPGQGLRLIYYSQIVNDFQKGDIAEGYSVSREKKESFPLTVTSAQKNPTAFYLCASSIEWRGYTFGSGTRLTVV.

This rearrangement joins TRBV28 to TRBJ1-1; D is unresolved. V was cut by 3 bases and J by 8 bases, with 10 bases left in between. Germline CDR1 reads MDHEN; CDR2 reads SYDVKM. This CDR3 has 12 residues. Written as DNA, the CDR3 is TGTGCCAGCAGTTTTGGGCAGCGGGAAGCTTTCTTT. It encodes CASSFGQREAFF.

The chain couples TRBV6-5 to TRBJ2-2, with D uncertain. This CDR3 has 15 amino acids. V lost 2 bases and J lost 3, with 10 bases in between. Germline CDR1 reads MNHEY; CDR2 reads SVGAGI. The chain's CDR3 is CASSYRPLDTGELFF. The CDR3 coding sequence is TGTGCCAGCAGTTACCGCCCCTTGGACACCGGGGAGCTGTTTTTT.

The chain combines TRBV27 with TRBJ2-1, with 14 bases fitting TRBD2. CDR3 length equals 16 residues. The V segment lost 6 bases and the J segment 4 bases; nucleotides outside the gene matches: 5. Germline CDR1 is MNHEY and CDR2 is SMNVEV (reference sequence). The CDR3 loop is CASSPRLAGGYNEQFF. CDR3 bases: TGTGCCAGCAGCCCTCGACTAGCGGGAGGGTACAATGAGCAGTTCTTC.

This clone was counted only a few times. This sequence joins TRBV19 and TRBJ2-7; TRBD1 matches 10 bases. Germline V CDR1 and CDR2: LNHDA, SQIVND (reference sequence). This CDR3 is built from 13 residues. This chain's CDR3 is CATKGTGAYEQYF. Here the CDR3 DNA reads TGTGCGACGAAAGGGACAGGGGCCTACGAGCAGTACTTC.

The V call is TRBV19, the J call TRBJ2-2, with TRBD2 matching 10 bases. The J segment lost 5 bases and the V segment lost 4 bases, leaving 4 bases of the junction unmatched. Germline-derived CDR1 and CDR2 are LNHDA and SQIVND (reference sequence). This CDR3 comprises 15 residues. Here the CDR3 reads CASSNQGLATGELFF. The CDR3 DNA reads TGTGCCAGTAGTAACCAGGGACTAGCGACCGGGGAGCTGTTTTTT.

The chain joins TRBV2 to TRBJ2-1, with 9 bases that match TRBD2. CDR1 is SNHLY, CDR2 FYNNEI, per germline. The CDR3 is made up of 14 amino acids. Trimming cost V 6 bases and J 4 bases; bases outside gene matches: 4. DNA of the CDR3: TGTGCCAGCAGCAAGACTAGCGGATACAATGAGCAGTTCTTC. It codes for CASSKTSGYNEQFF.

This rearrangement joins TRBV29-1 to TRBJ1-1; D may be TRBD1 (5 bases). This CDR3 region has 18 residues. V was trimmed by 4 bases and J by 1 base, leaving 25 bases between them. CDR1 is SQVTM and CDR2 is ANQGSEA in the germline V gene. The CDR3 coding sequence is TGCAGCGTTGCGAGGGGTTTCCGAGGTGTCGGAGAGAACACTGAAGCTTTCTTT. This sequence encodes CSVARGFRGVGENTEAFF.

The V and J genes are TRBV29-1 and TRBJ1-1; weak D call: TRBD1 (5 bases). Germline loops: CDR1 SQVTM, CDR2 ANQGSEA. Between the trimmed V and J ends, which lost 3 bases and 5 bases, there was a span of 13 bases. The CDR3 totals 13 residues. The CDR3 DNA sequence: TGCAGCGTTGATTGGGGCGGAAGGACTGAAGCTTTCTTT. Encoded protein: CSVDWGGRTEAFF.

This sequence joins TRBV18 and TRBJ2-1; TRBD1 might be the D (5 bases). The CDR3 has 14 amino acids. Germline CDR1 KGHSH, CDR2 LQKENI. V was cut by 8 bases and J by 5 bases, with 16 bases left in between. In DNA, the CDR3 is TGTGCCAGCCACCCCCCCCAGGGCCACAATGAGCAGTTCTTC. Translated: CASHPPQGHNEQFF.

This clone has a handful of counts. V and J are TRBV9 and TRBJ1-1; no firm D call. Germline-derived CDR1 and CDR2 are SGDLS and YYNGEE. V shed 4 bases and J shed 1 base, with 5 bases lying between them. CDR3 length: 12 amino acids. Here the CDR3 reads CASSPGNTEAFF. The CDR3 DNA reads TGTGCCAGCAGCCCGGGGAACACTGAAGCTTTCTTT.

The chain uses TRBV6-4 and TRBJ2-1; the D call may be TRBD1 or TRBD2 (6 bases each). This CDR3 has 18 amino acids. V was pared by 0 bases and J by 4 bases, with 19 bases between. Germline V lookup: CDR1 MRHNA, CDR2 SNTAGT. CDR3 region: CASSDSKKGDSGYNEQFF. The CDR3, as DNA: TGTGCCAGCAGTGACTCGAAAAAGGGGGATAGCGGATACAATGAGCAGTTCTTC.

There are a few counts of this clone. The chain couples TRBV9 to TRBJ2-6; D might be TRBD1 (6 bases). Trimming took 4 bases from V and 4 from J, leaving 12 bases between them. This CDR3 region has 15 residues. Per germline, CDR1 SGDLS and CDR2 YYNGEE. The CDR3 loop reads CASSPGTLGANVLTF. The CDR3, as DNA: TGTGCCAGCAGCCCCGGGACATTAGGGGCCAACGTCCTGACTTTC. Full variable domain (remainder filled in from reference TRBV9 and TRBJ2-6): DSGVTQTPKHLITATGQRVTLRCSPRSGDLSVYWYQQSLDQGLQFLIQYYNGEERAKGNILERFSAQQFPDLHSELNLSSLELGDSALYFCASSPGTLGANVLTFGAGSRLTVL.

The chain carries TRBV5-6 and TRBJ2-2; D is possibly TRBD2 (5 bases). Germline V gene lookup returns CDR1 SGHDT and CDR2 YYEEEE. The V and J ends lost 1 base and 2 bases respectively, with 6 bases between them. The CDR3 contains 14 residues. The CDR3 spells CASSLTRNTGELFF. CDR3 nucleotides: TGTGCCAGCAGCTTGACTAGAAACACCGGGGAGCTGTTTTTT.

The V and J genes are TRBV7-2 and TRBJ1-6, with TRBD1 as a possible D gene (5 bases). V was trimmed by 5 bases and J by 2 bases, leaving 16 bases between them. The CDR3 is made up of 17 amino acids. Germline V gene sequence: CDR1 SGHTA, CDR2 FQGNSA. As DNA, the CDR3 is TGTGCCAGCAGCGCTAGGGGCCAGGTCGCCTATAATTCACCCCTCCACTTT. Translating gives CASSARGQVAYNSPLHF. Together with reference TRBV7-2 and TRBJ1-6, the CDR3 gives the full variable domain: GAGVSQSPSNKVTEKGKDVELRCDPISGHTALYWYRQSLGQGLEFLIYFQGNSAPDKSGLPSDRFSAERTGGSVSTLTIQRTQQEDSAVYLCASSARGQVAYNSPLHFGNGTRLTVT.

The CDR3 loop is CASSLVGAETQYF. The CDR3 nucleotides are TGTGCCAGCAGCTTAGTGGGGGCAGAGACCCAGTACTTC. J is TRBJ2-5 and V is TRBV7-6; possibly TRBD1 for D (6 bases). CDR3 length: 13 residues. Germline V gene sequence: CDR1 SGHVS, CDR2 FNYEAQ. V was clipped by 1 base and J by 4 bases, with 7 bases between them.

The CDR3 DNA sequence: TGTGCCAGCAGGTCCTCTGGGGCCAACGTCCTGACTTTC. Protein: CASRSSGANVLTF. This chain uses TRBV6-5 with TRBJ2-6, with D uncertain. Germline V gene data show CDR1 as MNHEY and CDR2 as SVGAGI. This CDR3 is built from 13 residues. V was trimmed by 6 bases and J by 0 bases, leaving 3 bases between them.

This chain uses TRBV5-1 with TRBJ1-1, with D possibly being TRBD1 (5 bases). The CDR3 has 15 amino acids. V was cut by 0 bases and J by 1 base, with 10 bases left in between. Germline CDR1 and CDR2: SGHRS and YFSETQ. CDR3 amino acids: CASSLGGAGNTEAFF. DNA of the CDR3: TGCGCCAGCAGCTTGGGAGGGGCCGGGAACACTGAAGCTTTCTTT.

V usage is TRBV6-5 and J usage is TRBJ2-2, with D hard to call. Trimming pared 0 bases from V and 4 bases from J, leaving 9 bases between. CDR1 is MNHEY and CDR2 is SVGAGI in the germline V gene. This CDR3 contains 15 residues. The CDR3 DNA follows: TGTGCCAGCAGTTACTCTGAGAAGGGCACCGGGGAGCTGTTTTTT. It codes for CASSYSEKGTGELFF.

CDR3 sequence: CASRMQTGVYGTQYF. The CDR3 DNA follows: TGTGCCAGCAGAATGCAGACAGGGGTTTACGGGACCCAGTACTTC. The chain is built from TRBV6-1 and TRBJ2-5; TRBD1 aligns across 8 bases. The CDR3 has 15 residues. V lost 6 bases and J lost 7; bases outside the gene matches: 13. Germline-derived CDR1 and CDR2 are MNHNS and SASEGT.

The CDR3 here is CASSSLKPPLNSPLHF. DNA of the CDR3: TGTGCCAGCAGTTCTCTAAAGCCACCCTTAAATTCACCCCTCCACTTT. This chain uses TRBV2 with TRBJ1-6; no clear D. V lost 5 bases and J lost 7, with 18 bases in between. Per germline, CDR1 SNHLY and CDR2 FYNNEI. The CDR3 is 16 amino acids.

CDR3 nucleotide sequence: TGTGCCAGCAGCTTAGCAGGGGGGGCCTACGAGCAGTACTTC. Amino acid sequence: CASSLAGGAYEQYF. The chain joins TRBV11-2 to TRBJ2-7; possibly TRBD1 or TRBD2 for D (7 bases each). CDR1 is SGHAT and CDR2 is FQNNGV in the germline V gene. Trimming removed 1 base at V and 2 bases at J, with 9 bases between. The CDR3 is made up of 14 amino acids. The whole variable domain, remainder taken from reference TRBV11-2 and TRBJ2-7, is EAGVAQSPRYKIIEKRQSVAFWCNPISGHATLYWYQQILGQGPKLLIQFQNNGVVDDSQLPKDRFSAERLKGVDSTLKIQPAKLEDSAVYLCASSLAGGAYEQYFGPGTRLTVT.

V usage is TRBV27 and J usage is TRBJ2-3, with 8 bases lining up with TRBD2. The CDR3 consists of 15 residues. The junction had 5 bases not matched to a gene; V was cut back by 5 bases and J by 1 base. Germline CDR1 is MNHEY and CDR2 is SMNVEV (reference sequence). The CDR3 coding sequence is TGTGCCAGCAGTAAAGCGGGGGCCCGCACAGATACGCAGTATTTT. This encodes CASSKAGARTDTQYF.